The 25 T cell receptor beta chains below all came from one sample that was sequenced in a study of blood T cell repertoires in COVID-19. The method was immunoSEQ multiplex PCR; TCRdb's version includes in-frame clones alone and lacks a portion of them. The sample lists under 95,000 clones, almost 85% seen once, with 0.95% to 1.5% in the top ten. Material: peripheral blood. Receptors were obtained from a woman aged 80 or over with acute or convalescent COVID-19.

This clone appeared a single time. The CDR3 protein is CASRKEAIHEQFF. CDR3 coding DNA: TGCGCCAGCAGAAAGGAAGCGATACATGAGCAGTTCTTC. The rearrangement uses TRBV5-1 and TRBJ2-1; no clear D gene. V lost 5 bases to trimming and J lost 8 bases, with 14 bases between them. Germline CDR1 is SGHRS and CDR2 is YFSETQ. The CDR3 is made up of 13 amino acids.

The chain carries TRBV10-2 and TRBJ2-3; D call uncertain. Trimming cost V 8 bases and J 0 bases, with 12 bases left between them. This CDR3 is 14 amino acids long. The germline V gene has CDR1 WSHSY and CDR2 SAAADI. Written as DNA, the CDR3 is TGCGCCAGCCAACTGGGCAGTAGCACAGATACGCAGTATTTT. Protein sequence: CASQLGSSTDTQYF.

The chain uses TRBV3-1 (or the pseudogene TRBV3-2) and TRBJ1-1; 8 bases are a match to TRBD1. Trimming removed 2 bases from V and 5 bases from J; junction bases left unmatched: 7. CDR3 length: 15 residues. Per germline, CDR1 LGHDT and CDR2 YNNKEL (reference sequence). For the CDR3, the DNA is TGTGCCAGCAGCCAACAGGGGGCATTAGGGACTGAAGCTTTCTTT. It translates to CASSQQGALGTEAFF.

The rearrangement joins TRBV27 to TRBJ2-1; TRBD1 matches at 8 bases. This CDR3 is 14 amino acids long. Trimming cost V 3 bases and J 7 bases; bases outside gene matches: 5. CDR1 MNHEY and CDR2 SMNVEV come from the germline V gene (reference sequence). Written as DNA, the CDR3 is TGTGCCAGCAGTTTGACAGGGGTCCGTAATGAGCAGTTCTTC. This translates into CASSLTGVRNEQFF.

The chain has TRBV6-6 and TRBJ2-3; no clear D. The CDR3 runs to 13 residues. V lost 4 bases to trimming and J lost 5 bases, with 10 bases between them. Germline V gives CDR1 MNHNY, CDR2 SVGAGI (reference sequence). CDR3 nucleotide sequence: TGTGCCAGCAGTTTCCCAGGTGAAGATACGCAGTATTTT. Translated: CASSFPGEDTQYF.

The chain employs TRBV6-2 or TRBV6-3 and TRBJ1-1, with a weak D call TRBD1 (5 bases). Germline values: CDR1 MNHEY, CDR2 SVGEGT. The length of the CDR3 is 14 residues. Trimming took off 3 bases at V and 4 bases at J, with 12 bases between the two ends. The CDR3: CASSYGRQSTEAFF. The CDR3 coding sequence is TGTGCCAGCAGTTATGGTCGACAGTCCACTGAAGCTTTCTTT.

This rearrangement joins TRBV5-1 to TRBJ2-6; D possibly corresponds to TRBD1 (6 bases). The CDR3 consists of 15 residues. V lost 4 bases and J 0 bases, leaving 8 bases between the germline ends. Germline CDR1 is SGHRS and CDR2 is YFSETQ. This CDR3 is CASSPQGSGANVLTF. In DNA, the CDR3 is TGCGCCAGCAGCCCACAGGGCTCTGGGGCCAACGTCCTGACTTTC. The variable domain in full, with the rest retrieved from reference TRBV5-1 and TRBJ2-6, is KAGVTQTPRYLIKTRGQQVTLSCSPISGHRSVSWYQQTPGQGLQFLFEYFSETQRNKGNFPGRFSGRQFSNSRSEMNVSTLELGDSALYLCASSPQGSGANVLTFGAGSRLTVL.

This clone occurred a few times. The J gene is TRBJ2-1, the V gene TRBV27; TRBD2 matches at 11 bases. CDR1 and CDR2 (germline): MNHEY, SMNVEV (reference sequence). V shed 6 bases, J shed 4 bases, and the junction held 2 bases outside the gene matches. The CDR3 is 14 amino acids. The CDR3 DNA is TGTGCCAGCAGGGGGACTAGCGGTTACAATGAGCAGTTCTTC. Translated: CASRGTSGYNEQFF.

The CDR3, as DNA: TGCGCCAGCAGCTTGGTGGGACTACGCACAGATACGCAGTATTTT. This encodes CASSLVGLRTDTQYF. The J gene is TRBJ2-3, the V gene TRBV5-1; the match to TRBD2 covers 7 bases. The trim removed 0 bases at V and 1 base at J, leaving 2 bases unmatched. This CDR3 region has 15 residues. Germline V gives CDR1 SGHRS, CDR2 YFSETQ.

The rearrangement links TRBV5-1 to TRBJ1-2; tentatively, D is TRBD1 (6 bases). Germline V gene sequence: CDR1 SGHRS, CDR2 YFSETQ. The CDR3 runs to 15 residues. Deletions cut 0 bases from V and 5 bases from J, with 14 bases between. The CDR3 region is CASSLEGQGTYGYTF. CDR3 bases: TGCGCCAGCAGCTTGGAGGGTCAGGGGACGTATGGCTACACCTTC.

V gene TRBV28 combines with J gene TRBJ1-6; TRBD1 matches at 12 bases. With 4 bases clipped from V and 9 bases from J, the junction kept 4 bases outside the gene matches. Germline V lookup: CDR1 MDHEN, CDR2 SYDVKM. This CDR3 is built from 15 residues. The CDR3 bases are TGTGCCAGCAGTTCTGGGACAGGGGGCCGTTCACCCCTCCACTTT. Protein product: CASSSGTGGRSPLHF.

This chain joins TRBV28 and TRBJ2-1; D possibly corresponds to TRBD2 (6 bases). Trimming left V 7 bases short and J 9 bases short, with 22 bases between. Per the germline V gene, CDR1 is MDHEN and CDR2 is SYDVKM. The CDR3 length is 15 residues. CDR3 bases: TGTGCCAGCATCAACGGCGGGATGAGGTCCGGTGAGCAGTTCTTC. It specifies CASINGGMRSGEQFF.

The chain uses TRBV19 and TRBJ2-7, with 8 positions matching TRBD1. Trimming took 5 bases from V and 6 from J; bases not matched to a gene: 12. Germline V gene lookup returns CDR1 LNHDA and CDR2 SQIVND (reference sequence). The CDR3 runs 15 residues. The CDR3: CASSPPRTGFPEQYF. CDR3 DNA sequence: TGTGCCAGTAGTCCCCCCCGGACAGGGTTTCCCGAGCAGTACTTC.

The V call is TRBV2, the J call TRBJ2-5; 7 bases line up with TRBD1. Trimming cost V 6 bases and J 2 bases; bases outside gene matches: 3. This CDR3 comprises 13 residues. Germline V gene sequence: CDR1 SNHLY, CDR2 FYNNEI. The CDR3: CASRAGGQETQYF. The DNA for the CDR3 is TGTGCCAGCAGGGCAGGGGGTCAAGAGACCCAGTACTTC.

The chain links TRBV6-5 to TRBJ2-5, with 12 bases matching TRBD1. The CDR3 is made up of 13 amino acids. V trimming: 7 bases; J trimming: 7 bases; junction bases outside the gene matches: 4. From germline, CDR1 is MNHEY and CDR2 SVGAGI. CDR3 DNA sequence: TGTGCCAGCAAGGGGACAGGGGGCTGGACCCAGTACTTC. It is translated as CASKGTGGWTQYF.

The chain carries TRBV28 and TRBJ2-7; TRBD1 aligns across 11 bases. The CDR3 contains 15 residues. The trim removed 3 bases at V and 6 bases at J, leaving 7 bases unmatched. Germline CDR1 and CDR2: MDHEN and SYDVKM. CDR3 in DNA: TGTGCCAGCAGTTTGGGTGGACAGGGGGCGGCCGAGCAGTACTTC. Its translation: CASSLGGQGAAEQYF.

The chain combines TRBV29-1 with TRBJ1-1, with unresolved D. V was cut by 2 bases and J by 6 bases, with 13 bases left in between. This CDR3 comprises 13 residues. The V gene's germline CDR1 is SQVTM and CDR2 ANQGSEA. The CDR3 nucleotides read TGCAGCGTTGAATCCCTACCCGGGGCTGAAGCTTTCTTT. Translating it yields CSVESLPGAEAFF.

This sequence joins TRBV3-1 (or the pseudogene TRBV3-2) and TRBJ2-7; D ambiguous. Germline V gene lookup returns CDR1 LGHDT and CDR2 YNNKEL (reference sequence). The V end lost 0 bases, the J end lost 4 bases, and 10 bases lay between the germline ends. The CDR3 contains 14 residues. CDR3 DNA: TGTGCCAGCAGCCAAGAGCCAGGATATTACGAGCAGTACTTC. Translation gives CASSQEPGYYEQYF.

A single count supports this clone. The CDR3 DNA is TGTGCCAGCAGTTACCAGGCTGGGGCAACAGAGACCCAGTACTTC. It specifies CASSYQAGATETQYF. The rearrangement joins TRBV6-5 to TRBJ2-5; a possible D gene is TRBD1 (5 bases). The germline V gene has CDR1 MNHEY and CDR2 SVGAGI. This CDR3 spans 15 amino acids. Trimming stripped 2 bases from V and 4 bases from J, with 14 bases between.

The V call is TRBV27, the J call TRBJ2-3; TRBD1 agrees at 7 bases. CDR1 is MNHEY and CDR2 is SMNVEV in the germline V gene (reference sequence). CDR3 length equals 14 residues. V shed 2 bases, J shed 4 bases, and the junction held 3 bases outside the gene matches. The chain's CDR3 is CASSLRQGADTQYF. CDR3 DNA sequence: TGTGCCAGCAGTTTACGACAGGGCGCAGATACGCAGTATTTT.

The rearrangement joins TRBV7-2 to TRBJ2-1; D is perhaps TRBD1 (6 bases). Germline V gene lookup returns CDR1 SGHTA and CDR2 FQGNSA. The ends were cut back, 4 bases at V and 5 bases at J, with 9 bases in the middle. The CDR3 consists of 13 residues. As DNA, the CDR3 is TGTGCCAGCAGCTGGGGGCCCAACAATGAGCAGTTCTTC. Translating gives CASSWGPNNEQFF.

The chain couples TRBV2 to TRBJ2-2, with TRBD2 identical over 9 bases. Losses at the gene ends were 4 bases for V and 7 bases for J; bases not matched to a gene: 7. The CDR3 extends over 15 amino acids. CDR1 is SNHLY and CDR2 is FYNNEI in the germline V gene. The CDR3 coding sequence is TGTGCCAGCAGTGTGGGTAGCGGGAGTCGCGGGGAGCTGTTTTTT. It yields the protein CASSVGSGSRGELFF. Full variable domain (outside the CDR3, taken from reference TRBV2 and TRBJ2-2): EPEVTQTPSHQVTQMGQEVILRCVPISNHLYFYWYRQILGQKVEFLVSFYNNEISEKSEIFDDQFSVERPDGSNFTLKIRSTKLEDSAMYFCASSVGSGSRGELFFGEGSRLTVL.

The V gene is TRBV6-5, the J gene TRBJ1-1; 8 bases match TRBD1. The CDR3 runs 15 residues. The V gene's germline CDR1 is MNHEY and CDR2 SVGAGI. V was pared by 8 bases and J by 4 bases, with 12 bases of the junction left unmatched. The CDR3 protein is CASYPTGGSITEAFF. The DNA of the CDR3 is TGTGCCAGCTATCCTACAGGGGGTTCCATCACTGAAGCTTTCTTT.

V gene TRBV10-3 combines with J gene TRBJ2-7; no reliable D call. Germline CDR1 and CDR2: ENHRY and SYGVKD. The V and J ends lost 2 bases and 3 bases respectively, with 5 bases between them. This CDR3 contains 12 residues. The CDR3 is CAISETGYEQYF. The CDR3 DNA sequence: TGTGCCATCAGTGAGACGGGCTACGAGCAGTACTTC.

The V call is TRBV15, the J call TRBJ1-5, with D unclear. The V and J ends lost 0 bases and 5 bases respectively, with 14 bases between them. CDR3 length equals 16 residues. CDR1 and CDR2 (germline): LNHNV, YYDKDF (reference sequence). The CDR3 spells CATSRDREGTDQPQHF. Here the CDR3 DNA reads TGTGCCACCAGCAGAGATCGGGAGGGTACTGATCAGCCCCAGCATTTT.